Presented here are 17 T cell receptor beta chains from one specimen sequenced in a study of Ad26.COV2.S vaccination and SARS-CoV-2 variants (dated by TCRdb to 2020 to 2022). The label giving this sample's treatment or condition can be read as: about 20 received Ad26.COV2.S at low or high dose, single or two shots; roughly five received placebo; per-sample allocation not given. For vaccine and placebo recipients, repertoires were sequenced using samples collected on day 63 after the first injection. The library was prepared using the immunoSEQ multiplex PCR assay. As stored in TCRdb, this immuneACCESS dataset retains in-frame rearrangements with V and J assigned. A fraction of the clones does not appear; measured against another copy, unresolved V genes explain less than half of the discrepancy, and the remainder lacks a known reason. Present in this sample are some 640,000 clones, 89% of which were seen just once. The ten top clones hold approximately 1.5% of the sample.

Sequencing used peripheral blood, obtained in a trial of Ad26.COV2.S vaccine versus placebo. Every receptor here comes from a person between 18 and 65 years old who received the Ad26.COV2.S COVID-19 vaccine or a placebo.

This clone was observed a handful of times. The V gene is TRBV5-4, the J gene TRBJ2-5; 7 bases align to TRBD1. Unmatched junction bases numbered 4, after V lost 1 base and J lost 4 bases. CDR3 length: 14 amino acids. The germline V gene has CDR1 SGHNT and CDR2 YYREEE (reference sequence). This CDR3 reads CASSLPGGVETQYF. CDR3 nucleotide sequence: TGTGCCAGCAGCTTGCCAGGGGGAGTAGAGACCCAGTACTTC.

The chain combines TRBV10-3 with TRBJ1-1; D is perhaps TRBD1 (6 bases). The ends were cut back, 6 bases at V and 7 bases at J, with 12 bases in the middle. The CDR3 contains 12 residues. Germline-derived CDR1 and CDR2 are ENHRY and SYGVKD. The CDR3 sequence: CAIRSDSLEAFF. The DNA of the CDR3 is TGTGCCATCAGATCGGACAGCCTTGAAGCTTTCTTT.

CDR3 region: CAIRGTYGYTF. As DNA, the CDR3 is TGTGCCATCAGGGGCACCTATGGCTACACCTTC. The chain couples TRBV10-3 to TRBJ1-2; D is uncertain. This CDR3 is built from 11 residues. Trimming cost V 6 bases and J 4 bases, with 6 bases left between them. The V gene's germline CDR1 is ENHRY and CDR2 SYGVKD.

The CDR3 region is CAWSRRGNSYEQYF. CDR3 DNA: TGTGCCTGGAGTAGGCGGGGTAACTCCTACGAGCAGTACTTC. The chain recombines TRBV30 with TRBJ2-7; a weak D match, TRBD2 (6 bases). The germline CDR1 and CDR2 sequences are GTSNPN and SVGIG (reference sequence). The CDR3 is 14 amino acids. Trimming removed 2 bases from V and 0 bases from J, with 11 bases in between.

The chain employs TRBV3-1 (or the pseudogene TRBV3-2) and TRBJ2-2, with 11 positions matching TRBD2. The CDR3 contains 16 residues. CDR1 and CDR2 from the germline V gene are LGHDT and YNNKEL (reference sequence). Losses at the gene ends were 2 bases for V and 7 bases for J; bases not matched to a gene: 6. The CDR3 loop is CASSQLLAGAFGELFF. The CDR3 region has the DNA TGTGCCAGCAGCCAATTACTAGCGGGAGCTTTCGGGGAGCTGTTTTTT.

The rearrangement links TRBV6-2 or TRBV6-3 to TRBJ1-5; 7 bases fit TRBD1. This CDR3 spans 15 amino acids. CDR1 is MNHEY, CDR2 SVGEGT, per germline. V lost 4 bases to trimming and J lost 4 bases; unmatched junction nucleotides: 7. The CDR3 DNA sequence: TGTGCCAGCAGTTTCCCCGGGACAGTTAATCAGCCCCAGCATTTT. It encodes CASSFPGTVNQPQHF.

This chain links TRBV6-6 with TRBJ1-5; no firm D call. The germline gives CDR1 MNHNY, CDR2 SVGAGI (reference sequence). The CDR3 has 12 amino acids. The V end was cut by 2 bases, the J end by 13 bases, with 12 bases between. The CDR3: CASSYPGKKQHF. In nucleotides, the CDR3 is TGTGCCAGCAGTTACCCGGGGAAGAAGCAGCATTTT.

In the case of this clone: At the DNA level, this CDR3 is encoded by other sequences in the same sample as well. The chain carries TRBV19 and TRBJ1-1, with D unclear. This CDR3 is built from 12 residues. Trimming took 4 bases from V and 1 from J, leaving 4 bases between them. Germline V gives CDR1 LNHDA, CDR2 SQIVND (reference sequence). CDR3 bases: TGTGCCAGTAGTAGGTCGAACACTGAAGCTTTCTTT. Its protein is CASSRSNTEAFF.

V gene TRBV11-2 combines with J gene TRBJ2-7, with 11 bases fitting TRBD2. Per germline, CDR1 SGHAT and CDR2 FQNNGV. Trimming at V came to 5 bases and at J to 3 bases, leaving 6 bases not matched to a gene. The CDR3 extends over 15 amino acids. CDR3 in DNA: TGTGCCAGCAGCCCAACCGGGACTAGCGGCTACGAGCAGTACTTC. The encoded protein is CASSPTGTSGYEQYF.

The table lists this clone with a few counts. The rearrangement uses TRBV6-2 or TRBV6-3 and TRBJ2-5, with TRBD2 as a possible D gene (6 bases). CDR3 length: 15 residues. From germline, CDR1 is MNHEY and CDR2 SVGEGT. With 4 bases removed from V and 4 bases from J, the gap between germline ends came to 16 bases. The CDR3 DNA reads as TGTGCCAGCAGTTCCCGGACTCGGGGAGGAGAGACCCAGTACTTC. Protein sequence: CASSSRTRGGETQYF.

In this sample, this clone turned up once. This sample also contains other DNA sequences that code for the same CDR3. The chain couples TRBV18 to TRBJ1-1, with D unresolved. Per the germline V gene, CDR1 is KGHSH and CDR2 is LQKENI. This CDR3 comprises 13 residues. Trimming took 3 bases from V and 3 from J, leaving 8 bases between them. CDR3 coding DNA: TGTGCCAGCTCACCCCCGGGAGACACTGAAGCTTTCTTT. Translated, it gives CASSPPGDTEAFF.

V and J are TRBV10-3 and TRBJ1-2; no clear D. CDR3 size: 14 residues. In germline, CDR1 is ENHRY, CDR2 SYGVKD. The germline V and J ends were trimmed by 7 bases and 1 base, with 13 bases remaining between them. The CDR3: CAIMGEENNYGYTF. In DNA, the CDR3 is TGTGCCATCATGGGAGAGGAAAATAACTATGGCTACACCTTC.

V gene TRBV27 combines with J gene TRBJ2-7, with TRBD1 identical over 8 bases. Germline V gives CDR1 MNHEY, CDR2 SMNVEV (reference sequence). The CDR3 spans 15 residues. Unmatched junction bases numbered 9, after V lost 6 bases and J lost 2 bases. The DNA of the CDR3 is TGTGCCAGCAGAAAGACAGGGGCCCCTACCTACGAGCAGTACTTC. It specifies CASRKTGAPTYEQYF.

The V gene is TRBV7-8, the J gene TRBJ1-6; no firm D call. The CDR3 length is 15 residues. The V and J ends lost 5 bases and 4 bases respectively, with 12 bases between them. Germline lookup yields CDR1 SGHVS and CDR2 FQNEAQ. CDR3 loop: CASSPRTIYNSPLHF. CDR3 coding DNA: TGTGCCAGCAGCCCCCGAACAATTTATAATTCACCCCTCCACTTT.

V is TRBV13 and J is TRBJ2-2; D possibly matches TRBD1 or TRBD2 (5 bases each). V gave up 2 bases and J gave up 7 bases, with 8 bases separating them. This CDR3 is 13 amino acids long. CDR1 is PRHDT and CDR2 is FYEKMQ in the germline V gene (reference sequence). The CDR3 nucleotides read TGTGCCAGCAGCTTACGAGGGGACGGGGAGCTGTTTTTT. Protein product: CASSLRGDGELFF.

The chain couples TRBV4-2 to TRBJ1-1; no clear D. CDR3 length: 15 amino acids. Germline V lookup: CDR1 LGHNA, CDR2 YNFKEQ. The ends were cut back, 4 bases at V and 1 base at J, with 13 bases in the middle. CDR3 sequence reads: CASSPPRSPNTEAFF. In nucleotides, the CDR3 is TGTGCCAGCAGCCCACCCAGGTCCCCGAACACTGAAGCTTTCTTT.

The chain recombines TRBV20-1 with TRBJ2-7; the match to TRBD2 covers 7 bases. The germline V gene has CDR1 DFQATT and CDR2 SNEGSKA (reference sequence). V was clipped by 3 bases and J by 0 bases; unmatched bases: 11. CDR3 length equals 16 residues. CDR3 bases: TGCAGTGCTAGTCCCGGTACTAGCGCTTCCTCCTACGAGCAGTACTTC. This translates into CSASPGTSASSYEQYF.